The clone carrying this T cell receptor beta chain was observed a few times. These data originate in a study of blood T cell repertoires in COVID-19. Study details: PBMCs, B-cell-depleted T cells, or T cells were the source of the cDNA or gDNA that made up the material.

The germline CDR1 and CDR2 sequences are MDHEN and SYDVKM. Trimming cost V 4 bases and J 2 bases; bases outside gene matches: 8. The CDR3 runs 16 residues. Per the authors' pipeline: Estimation of nucleated cell counts relied on the amplification of reference gene primers. Clones were read by immunoSEQ multiplex PCR, and TCRdb kept only the in-frame ones, dropping some. V, J and clone size were drawn from that table, and D and trimming were deduced from the DNA. Found here are fewer than 500,000 clones, 81% of them singletons; the top ten hold approximately 1%. The source material was peripheral blood. This receptor was taken from a human donor with acute or convalescent COVID-19. The donor label of this sample is uncertain. The chain joins TRBV28 to TRBJ2-5; 9 positions match TRBD2. The CDR3 here is CASSSHPAGGQETQYF. The CDR3 DNA sequence: TGTGCCAGCAGTTCCCACCCAGCGGGGGGACAAGAGACCCAGTACTTC.